Following are 27 T cell receptor beta chains from one sample sequenced in a study of monozygotic twins with inflammatory bowel disease. TCRdb derives one entry per CDR3 protein from the 5' RACE reads, leaving out DNA. In all, the sample yields about 330,000 distinct CDR3 sequences. Input material: blood. The receptors originated from a human donor with ulcerative colitis or Crohn's disease, or a healthy co-twin of an affected twin (not recorded which).

The V gene is TRBV20-1, the J gene TRBJ1-5. This CDR3 comprises 12 residues. CDR1 and CDR2 (germline): DFQATT, SNEGSKA (reference sequence). The CDR3: CSARFGNQPQHF.

The chain is built from TRBV7-3 and TRBJ2-1; TCRdb's D call, TRBD2, is unchecked because there is no DNA. This CDR3 is 19 amino acids long. Germline V gives CDR1 SGHTA, CDR2 FQGTGA. CDR3 region: CASSLMGSPTSAPNNEQFF. Supplemented by reference TRBV7-3 and TRBJ2-1, the full variable domain reads GAGVSQTPSNKVTEKGKYVELRCDPISGHTALYWYRQSLGQGPEFLIYFQGTGAADDSGLPNDRFFAVRPEGSVSTLKIQRTERGDSAVYLCASSLMGSPTSAPNNEQFFGPGTRLTVL.

The V call is TRBV20-1, the J call TRBJ2-2. The CDR3 loop spans 14 amino acids. The germline V gene encodes CDR1 DFQATT and CDR2 SNEGSKA (reference sequence). This CDR3 reads CSAQEILETGELFF.

The gene calls are TRBV19 and TRBJ2-2; no DNA is available, so the TRBD1 call from TCRdb remains unchecked. The CDR3 is made up of 15 amino acids. CDR1 is LNHDA, CDR2 SQIVND, per germline (reference sequence). The CDR3 here is CASSRGQGGTGELFF.

CDR3 protein: CASSYGSSEQFF. This chain connects TRBV7-2 to TRBJ2-1. The CDR3 has 12 residues. CDR1 is SGHTA and CDR2 is FQGNSA in the germline V gene.

The chain has TRBV5-1 and TRBJ2-3; as DNA is missing, the TRBD1 call by TCRdb cannot be tested. This CDR3 has 15 amino acids. From germline, CDR1 is SGHRS and CDR2 YFSETQ. The CDR3 region is CASSLVGQGTDTQYF.

The rearrangement joins TRBV5-1 to TRBJ1-6; TCRdb lists TRBD1, though no DNA is available to test this call. This CDR3 contains 16 residues. Per germline, CDR1 SGHRS and CDR2 YFSETQ. The CDR3 region is CASSFLDGPGNSPLHF. Full variable domain (remainder filled in from reference TRBV5-1 and TRBJ1-6): KAGVTQTPRYLIKTRGQQVTLSCSPISGHRSVSWYQQTPGQGLQFLFEYFSETQRNKGNFPGRFSGRQFSNSRSEMNVSTLELGDSALYLCASSFLDGPGNSPLHFGNGTRLTVT.

This chain joins TRBV2 and TRBJ2-3; no DNA is available, so the TRBD1 call from TCRdb remains unchecked. The CDR3 contains 16 residues. Germline V CDR1 and CDR2: SNHLY, FYNNEI. CDR3 residues: CASSSFSGKVTDTQYF.

The gene calls are TRBV18 and TRBJ2-5; the TRBD2 assignment by TCRdb is unverifiable without DNA. Germline V gene sequence: CDR1 KGHSH, CDR2 LQKENI. This CDR3 region has 14 residues. CDR3 sequence reads: CASSPQGAGETQYF. Using reference TRBV18 and TRBJ2-5 for the parts outside the CDR3, the full variable domain is NAGVMQNPRHLVRRRGQEARLRCSPMKGHSHVYWYRQLPEEGLKFMVYLQKENIIDESGMPKERFSAEFPKEGPSILRIQQVVRGDSAAYFCASSPQGAGETQYFGPGTRLLVL.

J is TRBJ2-3 and V is TRBV20-1; TCRdb's D call, TRBD2, is unchecked because there is no DNA. CDR3 length: 15 residues. Germline V gene lookup returns CDR1 DFQATT and CDR2 SNEGSKA (reference sequence). This CDR3 is CSARTAEGLADTQYF.

J is TRBJ1-1 and V is TRBV18; lacking DNA, the TRBD1 call made by TCRdb goes unchecked. In germline, CDR1 is KGHSH, CDR2 LQKENI. The CDR3 covers 12 residues. This CDR3 reads CASSPWPGEAFF. Together with reference TRBV18 and TRBJ1-1, the CDR3 gives the full variable domain: NAGVMQNPRHLVRRRGQEARLRCSPMKGHSHVYWYRQLPEEGLKFMVYLQKENIIDESGMPKERFSAEFPKEGPSILRIQQVVRGDSAAYFCASSPWPGEAFFGQGTRLTVV.

The J gene is TRBJ2-5, the V gene TRBV7-3; TCRdb proposes TRBD2, but this gene call is untestable without DNA. The CDR3 contains 15 residues. Germline V gives CDR1 SGHTA, CDR2 FQGTGA. CDR3 in amino acids: CASSQTSGRTETQYF.

The chain is built from TRBV20-1 and TRBJ2-7; lacking DNA, the TRBD2 call made by TCRdb goes unchecked. In germline, CDR1 is DFQATT, CDR2 SNEGSKA (reference sequence). The CDR3 is 15 residues long. The CDR3 reads CSAILTSASSYEQYF.

The V and J genes are TRBV2 and TRBJ2-7. The CDR3 is 13 amino acids. Germline lookup yields CDR1 SNHLY and CDR2 FYNNEI. The CDR3: CASSGGTTYEQYF.

The rearrangement links TRBV30 to TRBJ1-6; TCRdb reports TRBD1, a call that lacks DNA to check it against. The V gene's germline CDR1 is GTSNPN and CDR2 SVGIG (reference sequence). This CDR3 is built from 13 residues. The CDR3: CATGAGYNSPLHF.

The CDR3 is CSATRVTNYGYTF. The V gene is TRBV20-1, the J gene TRBJ1-2. Per germline, CDR1 DFQATT and CDR2 SNEGSKA (reference sequence). The CDR3 is 13 amino acids.

The chain combines TRBV5-1 with TRBJ2-6. CDR1 and CDR2 from the germline V gene are SGHRS and YFSETQ. The CDR3 is 18 amino acids. The CDR3 protein is CASSLSPLTSAGANVLTF.

The V gene is TRBV7-2, the J gene TRBJ1-1; TCRdb designates TRBD1, a call that cannot be tested without DNA. The CDR3 contains 16 residues. Germline CDR1 SGHTA, CDR2 FQGNSA. This CDR3 is CASSPPQAGMNTEAFF.

The V call is TRBV28, the J call TRBJ2-5; TCRdb outputs TRBD2, but without DNA this stays unchecked. This CDR3 spans 17 amino acids. The germline gives CDR1 MDHEN, CDR2 SYDVKM. The CDR3 region is CASSLRSGGGPRMAQYF.

The chain carries TRBV4-3 and TRBJ2-4; TCRdb reports TRBD1, a call that lacks DNA to check it against. This CDR3 is built from 17 residues. The germline gives CDR1 LGHNA, CDR2 YSLEER. The CDR3 here is CASSPSWGALAKNIQYF.

The chain uses TRBV29-1 and TRBJ2-1. There are 12 residues in the CDR3. The germline V gene has CDR1 SQVTM and CDR2 ANQGSEA. Here the CDR3 reads CSAGADYNEQFF.

CDR3 sequence: CSVAQGAVLQYF. The chain combines TRBV29-1 with TRBJ2-3; TCRdb names TRBD1, which stays unverified in the absence of DNA. Per germline, CDR1 SQVTM and CDR2 ANQGSEA. The CDR3 sequence is 12 residues long.

The chain couples TRBV5-1 to TRBJ2-1; TCRdb returns TRBD1, unconfirmable since there is no DNA. The CDR3 covers 15 residues. Germline CDR1 and CDR2: SGHRS and YFSETQ. CDR3 in amino acids: CASSSGSPAYNEQFF. The full variable domain, completed using reference TRBV5-1 and TRBJ2-1, is KAGVTQTPRYLIKTRGQQVTLSCSPISGHRSVSWYQQTPGQGLQFLFEYFSETQRNKGNFPGRFSGRQFSNSRSEMNVSTLELGDSALYLCASSSGSPAYNEQFFGPGTRLTVL.

The rearrangement uses TRBV5-1 and TRBJ2-2; TCRdb's assignment of TRBD1 cannot be checked, as there is no DNA. The germline CDR1 and CDR2 sequences are SGHRS and YFSETQ. The CDR3 totals 16 residues. The chain's CDR3 is CASQEESGTATGELFF.

The chain employs TRBV27 and TRBJ2-7; TCRdb names TRBD2, which stays unverified in the absence of DNA. This CDR3 is 18 amino acids long. Per germline, CDR1 MNHEY and CDR2 SMNVEV (reference sequence). The CDR3 reads CASSPLGLAGVNEYEQYF.

The CDR3 sequence is CASSLDPGLAGVRAYYEQYF. The V and J genes are TRBV11-1 and TRBJ2-7; without DNA, the TCRdb call of TRBD2 cannot be checked. Germline V gene lookup returns CDR1 SGHAT and CDR2 FQDESV (reference sequence). There are 20 residues in the CDR3.

The J gene is TRBJ2-1, the V gene TRBV5-1. The CDR3 runs 14 residues. The germline V gene has CDR1 SGHRS and CDR2 YFSETQ. The CDR3 reads CASSHGVNNNEQFF.